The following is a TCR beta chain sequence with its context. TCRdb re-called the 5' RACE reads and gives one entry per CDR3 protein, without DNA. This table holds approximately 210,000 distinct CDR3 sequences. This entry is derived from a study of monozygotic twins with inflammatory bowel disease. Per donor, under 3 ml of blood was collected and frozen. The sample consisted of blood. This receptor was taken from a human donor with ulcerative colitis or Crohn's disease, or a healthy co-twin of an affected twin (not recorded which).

The CDR3 reads CASSLQYSSEQYF. The rearrangement uses TRBV27 and TRBJ2-7. This CDR3 region has 13 residues. From germline, CDR1 is MNHEY and CDR2 SMNVEV (reference sequence).